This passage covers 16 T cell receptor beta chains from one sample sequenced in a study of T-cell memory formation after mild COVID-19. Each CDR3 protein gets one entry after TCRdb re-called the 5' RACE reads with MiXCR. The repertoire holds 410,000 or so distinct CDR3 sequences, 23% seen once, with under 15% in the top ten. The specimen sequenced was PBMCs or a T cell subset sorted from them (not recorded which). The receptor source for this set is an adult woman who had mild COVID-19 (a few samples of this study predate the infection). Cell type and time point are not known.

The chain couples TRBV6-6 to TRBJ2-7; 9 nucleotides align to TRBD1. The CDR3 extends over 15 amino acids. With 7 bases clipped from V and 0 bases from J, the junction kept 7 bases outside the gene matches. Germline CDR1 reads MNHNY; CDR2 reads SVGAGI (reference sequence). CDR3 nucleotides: TGTGCCAGCACCGTGGGACAGGGTGGCTCCTACGAGCAGTACTTC. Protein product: CASTVGQGGSYEQYF.

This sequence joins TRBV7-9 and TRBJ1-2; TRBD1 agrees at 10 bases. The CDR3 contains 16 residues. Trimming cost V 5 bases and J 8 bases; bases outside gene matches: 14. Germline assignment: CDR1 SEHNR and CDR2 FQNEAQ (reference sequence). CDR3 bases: TGTGCCAGCAGCCGCCCGGACAGGGGGATGAATTCGGGCTACACCTTC. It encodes CASSRPDRGMNSGYTF.

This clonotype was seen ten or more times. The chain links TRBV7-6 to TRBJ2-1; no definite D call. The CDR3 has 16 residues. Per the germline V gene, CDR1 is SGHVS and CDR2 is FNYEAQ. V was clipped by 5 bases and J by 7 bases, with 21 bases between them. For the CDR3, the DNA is TGTGCCAGCAGCCCCATACTGGGCCACACTAAGAATGAGCAGTTCTTC. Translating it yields CASSPILGHTKNEQFF.

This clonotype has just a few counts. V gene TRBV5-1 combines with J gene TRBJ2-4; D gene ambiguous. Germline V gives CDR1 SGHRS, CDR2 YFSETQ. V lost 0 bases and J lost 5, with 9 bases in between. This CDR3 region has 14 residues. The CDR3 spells CASSLGGYQNIQYF. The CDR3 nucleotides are TGCGCCAGCAGCTTGGGTGGCTACCAAAACATTCAGTACTTC.

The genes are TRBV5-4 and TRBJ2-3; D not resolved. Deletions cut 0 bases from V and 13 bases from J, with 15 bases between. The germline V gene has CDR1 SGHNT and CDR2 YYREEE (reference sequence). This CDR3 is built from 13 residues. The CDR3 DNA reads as TGTGCCAGCAGCTTGGAACGAGGCGATGGAGAGTATTTT. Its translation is CASSLERGDGEYF.

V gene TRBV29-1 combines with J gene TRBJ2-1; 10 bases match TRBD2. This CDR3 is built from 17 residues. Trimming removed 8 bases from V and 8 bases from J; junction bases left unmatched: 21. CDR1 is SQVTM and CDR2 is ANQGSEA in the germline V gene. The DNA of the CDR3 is TGCAGCTCTATGGGAGGGCTAGCGGGAGATTTTTTACATGAGCAGTTCTTC. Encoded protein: CSSMGGLAGDFLHEQFF.

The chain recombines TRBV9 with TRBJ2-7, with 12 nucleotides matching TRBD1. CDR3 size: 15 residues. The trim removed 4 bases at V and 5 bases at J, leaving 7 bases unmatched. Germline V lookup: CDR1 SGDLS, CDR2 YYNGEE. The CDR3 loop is CASSPSGTGGDEQYF. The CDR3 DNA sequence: TGTGCCAGCAGCCCTTCCGGGACAGGGGGCGACGAGCAGTACTTC.

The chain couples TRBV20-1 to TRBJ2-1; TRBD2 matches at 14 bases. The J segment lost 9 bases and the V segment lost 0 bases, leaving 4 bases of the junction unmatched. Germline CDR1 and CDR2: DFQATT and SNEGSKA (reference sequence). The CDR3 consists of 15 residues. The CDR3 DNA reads TGCAGTGCTAGAGATTGGGGACTAGCGGGGGTTGAGCAGTTCTTC. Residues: CSARDWGLAGVEQFF.

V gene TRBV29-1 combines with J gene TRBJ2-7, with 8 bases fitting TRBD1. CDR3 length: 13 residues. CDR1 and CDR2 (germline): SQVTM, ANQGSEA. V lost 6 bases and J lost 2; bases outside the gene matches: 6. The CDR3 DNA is TGCAGCGTGTGGGACAGGACGACCTACGAGCAGTACTTC. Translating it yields CSVWDRTTYEQYF.

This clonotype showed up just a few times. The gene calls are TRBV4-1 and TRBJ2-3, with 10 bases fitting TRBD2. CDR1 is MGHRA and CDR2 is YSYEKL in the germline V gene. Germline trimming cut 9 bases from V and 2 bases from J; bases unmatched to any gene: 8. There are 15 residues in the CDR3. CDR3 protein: CASRTGTSVTDTQYF. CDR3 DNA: TGCGCCAGTAGAACCGGGACTAGCGTCACAGATACGCAGTATTTT.

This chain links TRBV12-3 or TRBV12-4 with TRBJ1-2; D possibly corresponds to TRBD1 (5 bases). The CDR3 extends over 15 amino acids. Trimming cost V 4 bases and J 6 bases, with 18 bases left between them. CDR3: CASSYPGGWMHGYTF. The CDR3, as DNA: TGTGCCAGCAGTTATCCCGGGGGGTGGATGCATGGCTACACCTTC.

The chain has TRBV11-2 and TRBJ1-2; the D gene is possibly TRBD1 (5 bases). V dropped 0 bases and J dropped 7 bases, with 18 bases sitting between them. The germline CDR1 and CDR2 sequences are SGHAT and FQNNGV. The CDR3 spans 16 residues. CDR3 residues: CASSLEAVGLSTGYTF. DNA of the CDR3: TGTGCCAGCAGCTTAGAGGCCGTGGGGCTTTCGACTGGCTACACCTTC. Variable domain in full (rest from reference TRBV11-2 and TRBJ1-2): EAGVAQSPRYKIIEKRQSVAFWCNPISGHATLYWYQQILGQGPKLLIQFQNNGVVDDSQLPKDRFSAERLKGVDSTLKIQPAKLEDSAVYLCASSLEAVGLSTGYTFGSGTRLTVV.

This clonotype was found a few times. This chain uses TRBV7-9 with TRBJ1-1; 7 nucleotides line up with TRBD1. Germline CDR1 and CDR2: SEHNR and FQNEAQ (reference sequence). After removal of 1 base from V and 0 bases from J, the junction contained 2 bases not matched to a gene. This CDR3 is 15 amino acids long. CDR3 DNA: TGTGCCAGCAGCTTAGAAGGACAGGTGAACACTGAAGCTTTCTTT. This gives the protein CASSLEGQVNTEAFF.

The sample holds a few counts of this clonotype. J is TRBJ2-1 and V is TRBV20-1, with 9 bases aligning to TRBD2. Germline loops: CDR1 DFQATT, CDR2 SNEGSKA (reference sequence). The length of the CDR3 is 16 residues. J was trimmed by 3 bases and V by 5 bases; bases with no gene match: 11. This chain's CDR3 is CSAGASGSGGYNEQFF. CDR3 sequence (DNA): TGCAGTGCTGGGGCATCGGGTAGCGGGGGCTACAATGAGCAGTTCTTC.

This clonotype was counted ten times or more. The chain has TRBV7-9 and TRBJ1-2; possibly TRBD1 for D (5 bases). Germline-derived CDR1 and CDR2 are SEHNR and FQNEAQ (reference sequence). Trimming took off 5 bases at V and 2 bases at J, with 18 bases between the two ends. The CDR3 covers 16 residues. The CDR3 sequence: CASSALPLTDNYGYTF. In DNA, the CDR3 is TGTGCCAGCAGCGCTCTCCCCCTGACAGACAACTATGGCTACACCTTC.

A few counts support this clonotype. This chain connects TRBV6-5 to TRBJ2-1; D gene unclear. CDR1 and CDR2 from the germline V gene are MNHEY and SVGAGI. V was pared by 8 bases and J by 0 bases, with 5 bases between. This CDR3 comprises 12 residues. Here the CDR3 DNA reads TGTGCCAGCGTTGGCTCCTACAATGAGCAGTTCTTC. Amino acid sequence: CASVGSYNEQFF.